This TCR beta chain was found in a study of cytomegalovirus exposure and HLA in healthy donors (dated by TCRdb to about 2017). About the investigation overall: According to an earlier analysis of a few hundred of the donors, roughly 180 million T cells yielded 90 million to 140 million unique TCR beta sequences and approximately 300 Gb of sequence data. To predict cytomegalovirus infection status, the study brought together high-throughput TCR immunosequencing, statistical association of individual TCRs with disease status, and machine learning. Of the approximately 400 genotyped donors, 65% to 90% fell in the genetic ancestry cluster associated with self-reported Caucasian donors. Besides the first cohort of hundreds of subjects, a separate validation cohort made up of 120 different subjects was used. Across approximately 400 genotyped donors of the cohort, an average of approximately 240,000 unique TCR beta nucleotide sequences per donor were sequenced, and around 20% of those sequences were non-productive. About 320 gigabases of sequencing data and approximately 85 million unique TCR sequences were included in an early release covering about 620 HLA-typed donors. The later analysis used no new phenotypic data to find candidate immune exposures, relying instead on TCR beta sequences and their occurrence across donors. Both class I and class II loci were covered by HLA typing, at four-digit resolution. The number of typed donors differed by locus: about 629-630 for A, B, C, DRB1 and DQB1; approximately 520 for DQA1; fewer than 610 for DPA1; and roughly 450 for DPB1. Donor age, sex, ethnicity and CMV serostatus were compiled alongside the repertoire data. The study used immunosequencing to profile the T cell repertoires of hundreds of subjects and linked those repertoires to cytomegalovirus serostatus. The study was designed to test whether signatures of past pathogen exposure could be identified by cataloging public T cell receptors. To study patterns of TCR occurrence, a later analysis re-analyzed previously published TCR beta repertoires from hundreds of donors and added high-resolution HLA genotyping. To decide whether each TCR beta V gene segment behaved as functional or pseudogenic, an earlier analysis of fewer than 750 of the donors relied on high-throughput TCR beta sequencing. Genome-wide SNP genotypes for about 65% of the roughly 700 donors were used in a later genetic analysis, which treated that subset as a discovery cohort. Every discovery cohort repertoire had been produced on one sequencing platform. Four to six DR-DQ haplotypes were handled as single units for association and clustering, since linkage in the cohort was strong. The study at large found these results: In a later analysis, several top co-occurrence clusters were reported to appear linked to parvovirus B19, influenza, CMV and Epstein-Barr virus. In a later analysis, about 16,000 TCR beta sequences were associated with specific HLA alleles at a false discovery rate of 0.05. Correlated functional status among segregating V segments might reflect linkage disequilibrium, but an unknown experimental factor could not be ruled out. A further reported finding was that TCR beta sequences accurately predicted the HLA-A and HLA-B alleles for most subjects in the first cohort. About 17 rarely observed V segments, including chromosome 9 orphons, were excluded from the earlier analysis of some 590 of the donors because counts were too low. Because the 87-base-pair reads could not distinguish some IMGT-functional V segments, including TRBV6-2 and TRBV6-3, those segments were excluded. CMV serostatus was the only immune exposure information available for the cohort. In a later analysis, HLA-associated TCR beta chains showed more clonal expansion and lower generation probabilities than non-associated chains that were equally common. Broadly in line with IMGT annotations, most TCR beta V segments showed up in productive rearrangements about 87% or about 30% of the time in an earlier analysis of around 600 of the donors. When HLA alleles, especially DR and DQ, strongly co-occurred, attributing TCR associations to individual alleles was difficult. The authors suggested that the approach could potentially be generalized to other disease states and immunological phenotypes. Three of the identified cytomegalovirus-associated TCR beta chains were confirmed in vitro to be specific for cytomegalovirus antigens. A group of highly shared sequence variants was considered likely to be a technical artifact of the sequencing pipeline. In a later genetic analysis, fewer N-insertions in productive TCRs were reported among donors in an Asian-associated ancestry cluster than the roughly 640-donor mean. According to a later analysis, most CMV-associated TCR beta chains appeared to be HLA-restricted, and the HLA associations seemed to be driven largely by CMV exposure. Only TCR beta chains were sequenced in this cohort, and the absence of alpha or paired-chain data limited detectable features. Across donors, most TCR sequences were observed very rarely, whereas some public TCRs were present in many individuals. Because HLA typing was unavailable for some donors at each locus, only the typed subset was used in association tests. A later genetic analysis associated a missense DCLRE1C variant with V-gene and J-gene trimming of TCR beta chains, and an independent cohort replicated the association. The classifier was reported to diagnose cytomegalovirus status with high specificity and sensitivity in both the original and validation cohorts. The presence/absence analyses assumed that sequencing depth was roughly uniform across donors, and that assumption may not be true. The study gave a list of 150 to 200 TCR beta chains associated with cytomegalovirus. In a later analysis, the rate of TCR association differed among HLA loci, with DRB1 alleles having the most associated TCRs and HLA-C alleles having the fewest.

This clone was counted a few times. Its antigen is currently not known. Qualities for individual bases were not recorded, and no much larger clone is one base off. The junction shows trimming of 3 bases on V and 1 base on J, plus 12 bases between the germline ends. CDR1 and CDR2 are read off the germline V gene as SGHNT and YENEEA. The cysteine opens and the phenylalanine closes a CDR3 of 15 amino acids. Only CDR3 DNA is held: 45 bases, read in frame from base 1. The cohort consisted of hundreds of healthy bone marrow donors. At the time of sampling, every cohort member was nominally healthy, though immune exposures that went unrecorded were likely present. The donor was CMV seronegative and belonged to the group of 380 or so seronegative cohort members. Each donor provided a peripheral blood sample, and peripheral blood mononuclear cells were used for TCR beta sequencing. Genomic DNA extraction from the blood cell samples was performed with the Qiagen DNeasy Blood Extraction Kit.

The library was made by the immunoSEQ multiplex PCR assay. For the multiplex PCR, a mixture combining 60 forward primers for TCR Vbeta segments and 13 reverse primers for TCR Jbeta segments was used. A multiplex PCR assay on genomic DNA amplified the CDR3 region of rearranged TCR beta genes. The amplified TCR beta libraries were sequenced on the Illumina HiSeq System as 87-base-pair reads. The study's own analysis went as follows. A later analysis tallied approximately 87 million unique TCR beta chains across the approximately 670 repertoires, and approximately 9.9 million of those chains were shared by two or more donors. Raw reads were error-corrected and collapsed into unique sequences by a nearest-neighbor algorithm in which closely related sequences were merged to remove PCR and sequencing errors. V, D and J gene segments were assigned by aligning CDR3 sequences to IMGT reference sequences. For a sequence to be retained, a match of at least six nucleotides to both a V gene segment and a J gene segment was required. Rearrangements were classified as productive when the CDR3 lacked stop codons and remained in frame with V and J, and all other rearrangements were classified as non-productive. CDR3 was defined by IMGT convention, running from the second conserved V-encoded cysteine to the conserved J-encoded phenylalanine. The earlier analysis of 587 of the donors excluded any sequence lacking an unambiguous match to a single V gene segment. In an earlier analysis of approximately 550 of the donors, V segments were called functional above 56.7% productive rearrangements and were called segregating when the between-donor standard deviation exceeded 5%. A statistical classification framework was built for diagnosing cytomegalovirus status from the catalog of TCR beta chain sequences. A later analysis assigned V and J genes by comparing TCR nucleotide sequences with IMGT/GENE-DB human TR gene sequences. Using the TCRdist pipeline, a later analysis assigned CDR3 sequences along with most-parsimonious VDJ recombination scenarios. In a later analysis, each TCR beta chain was defined by its CDR3 amino acid sequence together with its V-gene family, and reads without a unique V-gene family were excluded. A later analysis removed nearly 600 highly shared, low-generation-probability nucleotide sequences to deal with suspected cross-contamination and a sequencing artifact. A later analysis calculated a clonal expansion index for each public chain from normalized within-repertoire ranks of inferred template counts. Generation probabilities in a later analysis came from a VDJ recombination model fitted to out-of-frame rearrangements, and those results were checked against IGoR. In a later analysis, hypergeometric tests were used to score TCR-TCR, TCR-HLA and TCR-CMV co-occurrence, with a repertoire-size bias correction applied to TCR pairs. In a later analysis, false discovery rates were estimated by permuting HLA or CMV assignments 20 times. A later analysis grouped co-occurring TCRs with DBSCAN, adding TCRdist sequence similarity when clustering within HLA-allele-positive subsets. Repertoires with fewer than 30,000 or more than 120,000 public chains, plus five repertoires with anomalous nucleotide sharing, were excluded from co-occurrence clustering. TCRdb's version of the immuneACCESS table is confined to in-frame rearrangements and falls short of the full clone set. An unresolved V gene accounts for under half of the shortfall where checked; the remainder is of unknown origin. V and J calls and clone size are given by that table; D and trimming were obtained from the DNA. In this sample the table shows 130,000 or so clones, 6.5% to 9.5% of which occur a single time. The top ten clones comprise under 5.5% of the sample.

The sequenced material came from PBMCs. This receptor was taken from a middle-aged man in good health and CMV-seronegative. The sequence joins TRBV11-3 to TRBJ1-1; the D gene is possibly TRBD1, with 5 bases matching. The bases are TGTGCCAGCAGCTTGACTGGGACTCCGAACACTGAAGCTTTCTTT. Its protein is CASSLTGTPNTEAFF. The full variable domain, completed from the reference TRBV11-3 and TRBJ1-1 proteins outside the CDR3, reads EAGVVQSPRYKIIEKKQPVAFWCNPISGHNTLYWYLQNLGQGPELLIRYENEEAVDDSQLPKDRFSAERLKGVDSTLKIQPAELGDSAVYLCASSLTGTPNTEAFFGQGTRLTVV.